Below are 22 T cell receptor beta chains sequenced from a single sample in a study of T-cell reconstitution after alpha-beta-depleted transplantation in children. A TCRbeta library incorporating unique molecular identifiers was prepared. TCRdb analysed the PCR reads with MiXCR anew, one entry per CDR3 protein. The table records 450,000 to 550,000 distinct CDR3 sequences, about 10% of them present only once. The starting material was PBMCs, mostly from graft donor cells, obtained 180 days after TCRalphabeta/CD19-depleted stem cell transplant. Every receptor here comes from a female patient aged 2 to 10 who had a stem cell transplant for aplastic anemia, so the T cells may come from the graft donor.

This clonotype was counted a few times. The J gene is TRBJ1-6, the V gene TRBV12-3 or TRBV12-4; TRBD1 matches at 10 bases. V was pared by 5 bases and J by 4 bases, with 17 bases of the junction left unmatched. CDR3 length: 20 amino acids. The CDR3 nucleotides are TGTGCCAGCAGTCAAACTAACCGGGACAGGGGTTTTAATTATAATTCACCCCTCCACTTT. Residues: CASSQTNRDRGFNYNSPLHF.

The sample holds a few counts of this clonotype. The rearrangement uses TRBV6-1 and TRBJ2-6; a possible D gene is TRBD2 (5 bases). Trimming removed 8 bases from V and 0 bases from J, with 11 bases in between. Germline assignment: CDR1 MNHNS and CDR2 SASEGT. This CDR3 spans 15 amino acids. The CDR3 loop is CASLDYLSGANVLTF. The CDR3 DNA reads as TGTGCCAGCCTAGACTACCTCTCTGGGGCCAACGTCCTGACTTTC.

The V gene is TRBV5-1, the J gene TRBJ2-3, with TRBD2 identical over 10 bases. Germline CDR1 and CDR2: SGHRS and YFSETQ. V shed 6 bases, J shed 5 bases, and the junction held 9 bases outside the gene matches. This CDR3 has 15 residues. CDR3 protein: CASKGLAGVEDTQYF. The CDR3 DNA reads as TGCGCCAGCAAGGGTCTAGCGGGAGTGGAAGATACGCAGTATTTT.

The chain has TRBV20-1 and TRBJ2-2; TRBD2 might be the D (6 bases). Trimming cost V 3 bases and J 4 bases, with 15 bases left between them. This CDR3 is built from 15 residues. Germline V gene sequence: CDR1 DFQATT, CDR2 SNEGSKA (reference sequence). The CDR3 is CSASTPGRSTGELFF. CDR3 sequence (DNA): TGCAGTGCTAGTACCCCCGGGAGATCCACCGGGGAGCTGTTTTTT.

This chain joins TRBV7-2 and TRBJ1-5, with TRBD1 identical over 7 bases. CDR3 length: 16 amino acids. The germline gives CDR1 SGHTA, CDR2 FQGNSA. Trimming took 4 bases from V and 5 from J; bases not matched to a gene: 11. The CDR3 DNA follows: TGTGCCAGCAGCTGGCGTGGGGGACAGACGGATCAGCCCCAGCATTTT. Protein sequence: CASSWRGGQTDQPQHF.

Turning to this clonotype: This may be a read error: a much more frequent sequence differs by one nucleotide. The conserved closing phenylalanine or tryptophan is absent in this CDR3, likely reflecting a read error. The chain links TRBV10-3 to TRBJ1-1; 12 bases match TRBD1. This CDR3 has 16 amino acids. The V gene end was trimmed by 5 bases and the J gene end by 0 bases; junction bases not matched to a gene: 4. CDR1 ENHRY and CDR2 SYGVKD come from the germline V gene. The CDR3 nucleotides read TGTGCCATCAGTCCGGGACAGGGGGCAATGAACACTGAAGCTTTCCTT. Its translation: CAISPGQGAMNTEAFL.

The chain employs TRBV7-2 and TRBJ2-1; D is unresolved. Germline CDR1 reads SGHTA; CDR2 reads FQGNSA. There are 11 residues in the CDR3. The V end was cut by 5 bases, the J end by 12 bases, with 11 bases between. CDR3: CASSSRTTQFF. The CDR3 DNA follows: TGTGCCAGCAGCAGCCGGACGACGCAGTTCTTC.

This clonotype was seen repeatedly, ten times or more. The V call is TRBV15, the J call TRBJ1-1; tentative D call: TRBD1 (6 bases). The V end was cut by 1 base, the J end by 4 bases, with 10 bases between. The germline CDR1 and CDR2 sequences are LNHNV and YYDKDF (reference sequence). This CDR3 spans 14 amino acids. CDR3 protein: CATSRGGGGTEAFF. The CDR3 nucleotides are TGTGCCACCAGCAGAGGTGGAGGGGGCACTGAAGCTTTCTTT.

Only a few counts were recorded for this clonotype. This rearrangement joins TRBV7-9 to TRBJ1-4; 8 bases map to TRBD1. V gave up 5 bases and J gave up 4 bases; unmatched junction bases: 3. Germline CDR1 SEHNR, CDR2 FQNEAQ (reference sequence). The CDR3 runs to 14 residues. CDR3: CASSIGQGNEKLFF. In DNA form, the CDR3 reads TGTGCCAGCAGCATCGGACAGGGTAATGAAAAACTGTTTTTT.

This chain joins TRBV18 and TRBJ1-1; D is ambiguous. Trimming shortened V by 2 bases and J by 0 bases, and 13 bases separated the two germline ends. This CDR3 contains 16 residues. CDR1 is KGHSH and CDR2 is LQKENI in the germline V gene. CDR3 bases: TGTGCCAGCTCACCAAAAGACCGGGGAATGAACACTGAAGCTTTCTTT. This gives the protein CASSPKDRGMNTEAFF. The whole variable domain, filled in from reference TRBV18 and TRBJ1-1, reads NAGVMQNPRHLVRRRGQEARLRCSPMKGHSHVYWYRQLPEEGLKFMVYLQKENIIDESGMPKERFSAEFPKEGPSILRIQQVVRGDSAAYFCASSPKDRGMNTEAFFGQGTRLTVV.

This chain links TRBV12-3 or TRBV12-4 with TRBJ1-2, with a weak D call TRBD1 (5 bases). With 4 bases removed from V and 8 bases from J, the gap between germline ends came to 20 bases. The CDR3 consists of 15 residues. CDR3 nucleotide sequence: TGTGCCAGCAGTTCGGGACGGCGTCAACCGGGGGGCTACACCTTC. It translates to CASSSGRRQPGGYTF.

The chain links TRBV29-1 to TRBJ1-2; TRBD1 is a possible D gene (5 bases). CDR3 length: 12 amino acids. V lost 4 bases and J 4 bases, leaving 10 bases between the germline ends. The germline CDR1 and CDR2 sequences are SQVTM and ANQGSEA. The CDR3, as DNA: TGCAGCGTTGTGCAGGGAACCTATGGCTACACCTTC. It is translated as CSVVQGTYGYTF.

The rearrangement uses TRBV4-3 and TRBJ1-3; maybe TRBD1 (5 bases). The CDR3 loop spans 14 amino acids. V shed 5 bases and J shed 4 bases, with 12 bases lying between them. Per the germline V gene, CDR1 is LGHNA and CDR2 is YSLEER. The CDR3 bases are TGCGCCAGCAGCGGGGGAGGCAGCGGAAACACCATATATTTT. This translates into CASSGGGSGNTIYF.

The chain links TRBV18 to TRBJ2-1; unclear D gene. Between the trimmed V and J ends, which lost 1 base and 8 bases, there was a span of 21 bases. The CDR3 has 17 residues. Germline CDR1 KGHSH, CDR2 LQKENI. CDR3 sequence (DNA): TGTGCCAGCTCACCACTATCAGCTGAGGCCATTGTCCATGAGCAGTTCTTC. It specifies CASSPLSAEAIVHEQFF.

This clonotype was seen a handful of times. The chain employs TRBV7-2 and TRBJ1-5, with D unresolved. Trimming removed 5 bases at V and 3 bases at J, with 20 bases between. Germline assignment: CDR1 SGHTA and CDR2 FQGNSA. The length of the CDR3 is 17 residues. The DNA of the CDR3 is TGTGCCAGCAGCCCGGGGAACGGGCTGAGGGACAATCAGCCCCAGCATTTT. It translates to CASSPGNGLRDNQPQHF.

The chain joins TRBV7-2 to TRBJ2-4; 8 bases map to TRBD1. The CDR3 runs to 12 residues. The V and J ends lost 1 base and 11 bases, in that order; junction bases with no gene match: 1. Germline-derived CDR1 and CDR2 are SGHTA and FQGNSA. DNA of the CDR3: TGTGCCAGCAGCTTAGGGGGACAGGTTCAGTACTTC. Its protein product is CASSLGGQVQYF. The variable domain in full, completed from reference TRBV7-2 and TRBJ2-4, reads GAGVSQSPSNKVTEKGKDVELRCDPISGHTALYWYRQSLGQGLEFLIYFQGNSAPDKSGLPSDRFSAERTGGSVSTLTIQRTQQEDSAVYLCASSLGGQVQYFGAGTRLSVL.

V gene TRBV27 combines with J gene TRBJ2-1; possibly TRBD1 for D (6 bases). Germline values: CDR1 MNHEY, CDR2 SMNVEV (reference sequence). Trimming stripped 4 bases from V and 14 bases from J, with 18 bases between. The CDR3 is 13 amino acids. CDR3 DNA sequence: TGTGCCAGCAGTTGGGGACACCTCAGTGGAAAGTTCTTC. This translates into CASSWGHLSGKFF.

This clonotype was picked up a small number of times. One junction end disagrees with the germline gene, perhaps due to a read error. The chain carries TRBV7-9 and TRBJ1-4; D is unclear. The CDR3 is 14 amino acids. CDR1 is SEHNR and CDR2 is FQNEAQ in the germline V gene (reference sequence). CDR3 bases: TGTGCCAGCAGCTTAGAACTGCTGGATGAGAAACTGTTTTTT. Translation gives CASSLELLDEKLFF. The entire variable domain, with the rest obtained from reference TRBV7-9 and TRBJ1-4, is as follows: DTGVSQNPRHKITKRGQNVTFRCDPISEHNRLYWYRQTLGQGPEFLTYFQNEAQLEKSRLLSDRFSAERPKGSFSTLEIQRTEQGDSAMYLCASSLELLDEKLFFGSGTQLSVL.

This clonotype occurred a few times. The chain is built from TRBV7-2 and TRBJ2-1; 10 nucleotides agree with TRBD2. J lost 5 bases, V lost 5 bases, and 9 bases had no gene match. Germline V lookup: CDR1 SGHTA, CDR2 FQGNSA. The CDR3 is made up of 16 amino acids. The CDR3 DNA follows: TGTGCCAGCAGCGACCCTGAGCGGGAGGGGAACAATGAGCAGTTCTTC. Its translation is CASSDPEREGNNEQFF. Filled out from reference TRBV7-2 and TRBJ2-1, the complete variable domain reads GAGVSQSPSNKVTEKGKDVELRCDPISGHTALYWYRQSLGQGLEFLIYFQGNSAPDKSGLPSDRFSAERTGGSVSTLTIQRTQQEDSAVYLCASSDPEREGNNEQFFGPGTRLTVL.

This sequence joins TRBV9 and TRBJ2-1, with TRBD2 matching 16 bases. CDR1 SGDLS and CDR2 YYNGEE come from the germline V gene. The CDR3 length is 17 residues. The ends lost 2 bases at V and 13 bases at J; junction bases unmatched: 12. DNA for the CDR3: TGTGCCAGCAGCGTCCCTCCGGGACTAGCGGGAGGGACGCCTCAGTTCTTC. It encodes CASSVPPGLAGGTPQFF.

This clonotype appeared a few times. The chain joins TRBV11-2 to TRBJ2-7; TRBD2 might be the D (6 bases). Between the trimmed V and J ends, which lost 2 bases and 3 bases, there was a span of 11 bases. The CDR3 sequence is 14 residues long. From germline, CDR1 is SGHAT and CDR2 FQNNGV. The CDR3 region has the DNA TGTGCCAGCAGCTTACCGGGACTCCTCTACGAGCAGTACTTC. Its translation is CASSLPGLLYEQYF.

V is TRBV29-1 and J is TRBJ2-1; either TRBD1 or TRBD2 may fit D (5 bases each). This CDR3 has 15 residues. The V end lost 6 bases, the J end lost 4 bases, and 19 bases lay between the germline ends. Germline V gene sequence: CDR1 SQVTM, CDR2 ANQGSEA. CDR3 amino acids: CSVDPRDGSYNEQFF. The CDR3 DNA reads as TGCAGCGTCGACCCCCGGGACGGTTCTTACAATGAGCAGTTCTTC.